These 30 T cell receptor beta chains share one sample of origin, sequenced in a study of cytomegalovirus exposure and HLA in healthy donors. The PCR had 60 Vbeta and 13 Jbeta primers. Here immunoSEQ multiplex PCR was the method, and the copy in TCRdb shows in-frame clones only, minus some. Of 150,000 to 200,000 clones in the sample, about 70% were seen once. Sequencing was carried out using PBMCs. The source is a woman younger than 30 in good health and CMV-seropositive.

This clone was observed a handful of times. At one end the junction does not follow the germline gene, possibly because of a read error. This chain joins TRBV7-7 and TRBJ2-7; 8 bases match TRBD1. Germline V gene lookup returns CDR1 SSHAT and CDR2 FNYEAQ (reference sequence). The CDR3 totals 13 residues. The CDR3 reads CASSLGQGDEQYF. CDR3 coding DNA: TGTGCTAGCAGCTTAGGACAGGGCGACGAGCAGTACTTC. Filled out from reference TRBV7-7 and TRBJ2-7, the complete variable domain reads GAGVSQSPRYKVTKRGQDVTLRCDPISSHATLYWYQQALGQGPEFLTYFNYEAQPDKSGLPSDRFSAERPEGSISTLTIQRTEQRDSAMYRCASSLGQGDEQYFGPGTRLTVT.

This clone has a single count. J is TRBJ2-2 and V is TRBV5-6, with TRBD2 matching 8 bases. With V trimmed by 6 bases and J by 2 bases, 9 bases remained unmatched. Looked up from germline, CDR1 is SGHDT and CDR2 is YYEEEE. This CDR3 has 16 residues. CDR3 sequence (DNA): TGTGCCAGCACCGAGGTAACTAGCGGTAACACCGGGGAGCTGTTTTTT. Translation: CASTEVTSGNTGELFF.

The rearrangement links TRBV23-1 to TRBJ2-2; no clear D gene. TRBV23-1 counts as an open reading frame of uncertain function. CDR3 length equals 15 residues. The V end lost 8 bases, the J end lost 8 bases, and 21 bases lay between the germline ends. The CDR3 region is CASGKFRGSHGELFF. The CDR3 nucleotides read TGCGCCAGCGGTAAATTTAGAGGCTCGCATGGGGAGCTGTTTTTT.

J is TRBJ2-7 and V is TRBV6-5, with 11 nucleotides matching TRBD1. V lost 5 bases to trimming and J lost 6 bases; unmatched junction nucleotides: 6. Germline V gives CDR1 MNHEY, CDR2 SVGAGI. This CDR3 comprises 14 residues. The CDR3 sequence is CASSNGQGAREQYF. In DNA, the CDR3 is TGTGCCAGCAGTAACGGACAGGGGGCGCGCGAGCAGTACTTC.

The chain couples TRBV9 to TRBJ2-7, with D uncertain. CDR1 is SGDLS, CDR2 YYNGEE, per germline. The CDR3 sequence is 14 residues long. V was pared by 4 bases and J by 5 bases, with 16 bases between. The DNA of the CDR3 is TGTGCCAGCAGCCCTTCGCCGGGTACCCACGAGCAGTACTTC. It translates to CASSPSPGTHEQYF.

This chain uses TRBV5-4 with TRBJ1-1; the D is unclear. Trimming took 0 bases from V and 4 from J, leaving 16 bases between them. CDR3 length equals 16 residues. Germline assignment: CDR1 SGHNT and CDR2 YYREEE (reference sequence). CDR3 sequence (DNA): TGTGCCAGCAGCTTGGGAGCTTTGCCGTCTGGCACTGAAGCTTTCTTT. Its translation: CASSLGALPSGTEAFF.

This clone was recorded a few times. The rearrangement links TRBV19 to TRBJ1-5; maybe TRBD1 (6 bases). V lost 3 bases and J lost 7, with 16 bases in between. CDR3 size: 15 residues. CDR1 is LNHDA and CDR2 is SQIVND in the germline V gene (reference sequence). CDR3: CASSMDGQKSQPQHF. The CDR3 region has the DNA TGTGCCAGTAGTATGGATGGACAGAAGAGCCAGCCCCAGCATTTT.

The rearrangement joins TRBV4-1 to TRBJ2-7; TRBD2 matches at 8 bases. CDR1 MGHRA and CDR2 YSYEKL come from the germline V gene. This CDR3 comprises 13 residues. V shed 4 bases and J 6 bases; nucleotides not matched to a gene: 5. CDR3 amino acids: CASSLGTRGEQYF. In DNA, the CDR3 is TGCGCCAGCAGCCTCGGGACTAGGGGCGAGCAGTACTTC.

This sequence joins TRBV28 and TRBJ2-1, with TRBD2 identical over 9 bases. The germline V gene has CDR1 MDHEN and CDR2 SYDVKM. CDR3 length: 14 residues. V trimming: 10 bases; J trimming: 6 bases; junction bases outside the gene matches: 10. The CDR3 loop is CATNPGTSTNEQFF. The CDR3 DNA reads TGTGCCACCAACCCCGGGACTAGCACCAATGAGCAGTTCTTC.

This chain connects TRBV7-9 to TRBJ2-5; 9 bases align to TRBD1. After removal of 4 bases from V and 5 bases from J, the junction contained 8 bases not matched to a gene. There are 15 residues in the CDR3. Germline CDR1 reads SEHNR; CDR2 reads FQNEAQ (reference sequence). The CDR3, as DNA: TGTGCCAGCAGCTCCAATGCCGGACAGGGGGAGACCCAGTACTTC. Protein: CASSSNAGQGETQYF.

This clone was picked up a small number of times. The chain employs TRBV18 and TRBJ2-2; possibly TRBD2 for D (5 bases). V lost 2 bases and J lost 1, with 8 bases in between. The germline CDR1 and CDR2 sequences are KGHSH and LQKENI. The CDR3 has 15 amino acids. The CDR3 sequence: CASSPGGGNTGELFF. In DNA form, the CDR3 reads TGTGCCAGCTCACCAGGCGGAGGGAACACCGGGGAGCTGTTTTTT.

This sequence joins TRBV27 and TRBJ2-7; D unclear. This CDR3 comprises 13 residues. Trimming stripped 2 bases from V and 2 bases from J, with 7 bases between. Germline V gene lookup returns CDR1 MNHEY and CDR2 SMNVEV (reference sequence). CDR3 region: CASSLSTAYEQYF. CDR3 sequence (DNA): TGTGCCAGCAGTTTAAGCACAGCCTACGAGCAGTACTTC.

The chain joins TRBV27 to TRBJ2-7; 11 bases map to TRBD1. Looked up from germline, CDR1 is MNHEY and CDR2 is SMNVEV (reference sequence). Losses at the gene ends were 6 bases for V and 1 base for J; bases not matched to a gene: 5. CDR3 length equals 15 residues. CDR3: CASRPGTGGSYEQYF. CDR3 DNA: TGTGCCAGCAGGCCAGGGACAGGGGGATCCTACGAGCAGTACTTC.

V usage is TRBV4-1 and J usage is TRBJ2-1; tentative D call: TRBD2 (5 bases). Trimming cost V 4 bases and J 0 bases, with 13 bases left between them. CDR1 MGHRA and CDR2 YSYEKL come from the germline V gene. CDR3 length: 16 amino acids. This CDR3 is CASSRHPGSSYNEQFF. The CDR3 coding sequence is TGCGCCAGCAGCCGGCACCCGGGGAGCTCCTACAATGAGCAGTTCTTC.

As DNA, the CDR3 is TGTGCCACCAGCCGCGTTGGAGCGGGAGAGGGAAATGAGCAGTTCTTC. Translation: CATSRVGAGEGNEQFF. The J gene is TRBJ2-1, the V gene TRBV15; 8 nucleotides agree with TRBD2. Germline loops: CDR1 LNHNV, CDR2 YYDKDF (reference sequence). The V segment lost 5 bases and the J segment 7 bases; nucleotides outside the gene matches: 13. CDR3 size: 16 residues. Full variable domain (missing parts from reference TRBV15 and TRBJ2-1): DAMVIQNPRYQVTQFGKPVTLSCSQTLNHNVMYWYQQKSSQAPKLLFHYYDKDFNNEADTPDNFQSRRPNTSFCFLDIRSPGLGDTAMYLCATSRVGAGEGNEQFFGPGTRLTVL.

The chain uses TRBV28 and TRBJ2-1, with TRBD1 matching over 8 bases. CDR3 length: 15 residues. The ends lost 6 bases at V and 12 bases at J; junction bases unmatched: 16. Per germline, CDR1 MDHEN and CDR2 SYDVKM. In DNA, the CDR3 is TGTGCCAGCAGGCAGGGGGCGCGGCTGGGGGCCCTGCAGTTCTTC. Residues: CASRQGARLGALQFF. Full variable domain (outside the CDR3, taken from reference TRBV28 and TRBJ2-1): DVKVTQSSRYLVKRTGEKVFLECVQDMDHENMFWYRQDPGLGLRLIYFSYDVKMKEKGDIPEGYSVSREKKERFSLILESASTNQTSMYLCASRQGARLGALQFFGPGTRLTVL.

V is TRBV6-5 and J is TRBJ2-5; TRBD2 agrees at 7 bases. This CDR3 region has 16 residues. The V gene's germline CDR1 is MNHEY and CDR2 SVGAGI. The V segment lost 0 bases and the J segment 4 bases; nucleotides outside the gene matches: 8. CDR3 DNA: TGTGCCAGCAGTTACTCTGGCGGGGGACTGGGAGAGACCCAGTACTTC. Protein sequence: CASSYSGGGLGETQYF.

The V gene is TRBV5-6, the J gene TRBJ2-5; 7 bases agree with TRBD2. CDR3 length: 15 residues. Germline CDR1 and CDR2: SGHDT and YYEEEE. V was clipped by 0 bases and J by 11 bases; unmatched bases: 13. The CDR3 loop is CASSLASGIIWEQYF. Here the CDR3 DNA reads TGTGCCAGCAGCTTGGCCAGCGGGATAATTTGGGAGCAGTACTTC.

The J gene is TRBJ1-1, the V gene TRBV6-5, with D possibly TRBD1 on 5 matching bases. V gave up 6 bases and J gave up 0 bases, with 11 bases separating them. Germline V gives CDR1 MNHEY, CDR2 SVGAGI. The CDR3 has 14 amino acids. The CDR3 sequence is CASRRGLLNTEAFF. DNA for the CDR3: TGTGCCAGCAGACGGGGACTGCTGAACACTGAAGCTTTCTTT.

The V and J genes are TRBV5-4 and TRBJ2-4, with 9 bases that match TRBD1. Looked up from germline, CDR1 is SGHNT and CDR2 is YYREEE (reference sequence). This CDR3 region has 17 residues. Losses at the gene ends were 4 bases for V and 0 bases for J; bases not matched to a gene: 8. Here the CDR3 DNA reads TGTGCCAGCAGCAAAACAGGGGGCAGCTTAGCCAAAAACATTCAGTACTTC. This translates into CASSKTGGSLAKNIQYF.

The V call is TRBV21-1, the J call TRBJ2-3; whether TRBD2, the table's D call, matches the DNA was not checked. TRBV21-1 is a listed pseudogene. This CDR3 comprises 18 residues. The CDR3 bases are TGTGCCAGCAGCAAGGCGCGGGACGCCGGGCGTGGCACAGATACGCAGTATTTT. Amino acids: CASSKARDAGRGTDTQYF.

V gene TRBV2 combines with J gene TRBJ1-5; possibly TRBD1 for D (5 bases). This CDR3 region has 15 residues. The V and J ends lost 6 bases and 1 base respectively, with 13 bases between them. Germline loops: CDR1 SNHLY, CDR2 FYNNEI. CDR3 nucleotides: TGTGCCAGCAGCGCTTGGGAGGGGAGCAATCAGCCCCAGCATTTT. Translating gives CASSAWEGSNQPQHF.

CDR3 sequence reads: CASSLRREYETQYF. DNA for the CDR3: TGTGCCAGCAGTTTACGACGGGAGTATGAGACCCAGTACTTC. The chain uses TRBV27 and TRBJ2-5; tentative D call: TRBD2 (6 bases). Trimming left V 2 bases short and J 5 bases short, with 12 bases between. Germline assignment: CDR1 MNHEY and CDR2 SMNVEV (reference sequence). This CDR3 is 14 amino acids long.

CDR3 loop: CASSTSPGTTSYEQYF. The CDR3, as DNA: TGCGCCAGCAGCACCTCACCCGGGACTACCTCCTACGAGCAGTACTTC. The chain couples TRBV5-1 to TRBJ2-5; 7 bases fit TRBD2. TRBJ2-7 matches the DNA end more closely, so the J call is doubtful. The CDR3 runs to 16 residues. The germline gives CDR1 SGHRS, CDR2 YFSETQ.

The genes are TRBV6-5 and TRBJ2-1, with 9 nucleotides matching TRBD2. Germline trimming cut 2 bases from V and 4 bases from J; bases unmatched to any gene: 3. CDR1 and CDR2 (germline): MNHEY, SVGAGI. The CDR3 consists of 15 residues. CDR3 nucleotides: TGTGCCAGCAGTTACGGGCGGGGGGGATACAATGAGCAGTTCTTC. Translating it yields CASSYGRGGYNEQFF.

The chain carries TRBV7-9 and TRBJ1-5, with a tentative D call TRBD1 (5 bases). Trimming shortened V by 3 bases and J by 2 bases, and 11 bases separated the two germline ends. CDR1 is SEHNR, CDR2 FQNEAQ, per germline (reference sequence). The length of the CDR3 is 15 residues. The CDR3 sequence: CASSLGGGGNQPQHF. The DNA of the CDR3 is TGTGCCAGCAGCTTGGGGGGAGGCGGCAATCAGCCCCAGCATTTT.

The CDR3 reads CASRHQKYNSPLHF. CDR3 in DNA: TGTGCCAGCAGACATCAGAAATATAATTCACCCCTCCACTTT. The chain couples TRBV6-5 to TRBJ1-6, with D unclear. Germline values: CDR1 MNHEY, CDR2 SVGAGI. V shed 6 bases and J shed 4 bases, with 10 bases lying between them. The CDR3 contains 14 residues.

The chain carries TRBV4-1 and TRBJ1-1; weak D call: TRBD1 (6 bases). Between the trimmed V and J ends, which lost 3 bases and 4 bases, there was a span of 18 bases. The CDR3 covers 16 residues. Germline lookup yields CDR1 MGHRA and CDR2 YSYEKL. This CDR3 reads CASSQILQGGGTEAFF. In DNA form, the CDR3 reads TGCGCCAGCAGCCAGATACTACAGGGTGGGGGCACTGAAGCTTTCTTT.

This clone was recorded once. The chain uses TRBV7-9 and TRBJ2-1; 7 nucleotides match TRBD1. CDR3 length: 14 residues. Germline-derived CDR1 and CDR2 are SEHNR and FQNEAQ (reference sequence). The J segment lost 3 bases and the V segment lost 1 base, leaving 0 bases of the junction unmatched. The DNA of the CDR3 is TGTGCCAGCAGCTTAGGGACAGGCTACAATGAGCAGTTCTTC. Protein: CASSLGTGYNEQFF.

This rearrangement joins TRBV7-3 to TRBJ1-1; D uncertain. Per the germline V gene, CDR1 is SGHTA and CDR2 is FQGTGA. The CDR3 length is 13 residues. V was cut by 2 bases and J by 1 base, with 5 bases left in between. In DNA, the CDR3 is TGTGCCAGCAGCTTACAGAAGAACACTGAAGCTTTCTTT. Translation: CASSLQKNTEAFF.